The sequence of this T cell receptor (beta chain) was determined in a study of T cell responses to AZD1222 COVID-19 vaccine. Clones were sequenced by immunoSEQ multiplex PCR, and TCRdb holds only the in-frame ones, with some missing. The repertoire includes 130,000 or so clones, 94% of them detected once, and around 6.6% sits in the top ten. Germline trimming cut 7 bases from V and 2 bases from J; bases unmatched to any gene: 14. CDR1 is SGHVS, CDR2 FQNEAQ, per germline. CDR3 length: 16 amino acids. The specimen was peripheral blood, collected on day 0 of AZD1222 vaccination. The TCR was taken from an adult in good health. This sequence joins TRBV7-8 and TRBJ2-7, with TRBD1 matching over 7 bases. CDR3 protein: CASNRGDRVNPYEQYF. The DNA of the CDR3 is TGTGCCAGCAACCGAGGAGACAGGGTAAACCCCTACGAGCAGTACTTC.